A selection of T cell receptor beta chains follows, all from one sample in a study of cytomegalovirus exposure and HLA in healthy donors. Produced via immunoSEQ multiplex PCR; TCRdb's table is partial and in-frame only. The data show 250,000 to 350,000 clones, around 66% seen once. Sequenced sample: PBMCs. The origin of the receptors is a female donor in good health and CMV-seronegative. The CDR3 runs from the conserved cysteine through the conserved F or W. The D gene is left open where the match is weak. Size tells how often a clone was seen (once, few, many) or the class of an expanded clone, and some rows leave it out.

CDR3aa: CASTHGGRSPDTQYF
CDR3nt: TGCGCCAGCACCCATGGGGGCAGGAGCCCAGATACGCAGTATTTT
j_gene: TRBJ2-3
v_gene: TRBV5-1
d_gene: -
abundance: -

CDR3aa: CASREAGGRSYEQYF
CDR3nt: TGTGCCAGCAGGGAAGCGGGGGGCCGATCCTACGAGCAGTACTTC
j_gene: TRBJ2-7
v_gene: TRBV11-2
d_gene: TRBD2
abundance: once

CDR3aa: CASIQTTGDLEAFF
CDR3nt: TGTGCCAGCATCCAAACAACAGGGGATCTGGAAGCTTTCTTT
j_gene: TRBJ1-1
v_gene: TRBV28
d_gene: TRBD1
abundance: few

CDR3aa: CASSPGQGNPYEQYF
CDR3nt: TGTGCCAGCAGTCCGGGACAGGGGAATCCCTACGAGCAGTACTTC
j_gene: TRBJ2-7
v_gene: TRBV28
d_gene: TRBD1
abundance: few

CDR3aa: CASSLVAGGGDEQFF
CDR3nt: TGTGCCAGCAGTTTGGTAGCGGGAGGGGGCGATGAGCAGTTCTTC
j_gene: TRBJ2-1
v_gene: TRBV27
d_gene: TRBD2
abundance: -

CDR3aa: CASTADRGTEAFF
CDR3nt: TGTGCCAGTACCGCGGACAGGGGCACTGAAGCTTTCTTT
j_gene: TRBJ1-1
v_gene: TRBV19
d_gene: TRBD1
abundance: -

CDR3aa: CASSLKTGEREKLFF
CDR3nt: TGTGCCAGCAGCTTAAAAACAGGGGAGAGGGAAAAACTGTTTTTT
j_gene: TRBJ1-4
v_gene: TRBV7-9
d_gene: TRBD1
abundance: -

CDR3aa: CASTRSPTSGSDYEQYF
CDR3nt: TGTGCCAGCACCCGAAGCCCCACTAGCGGGTCAGACTACGAGCAGTACTTC
j_gene: TRBJ2-7
v_gene: TRBV28
d_gene: TRBD2
abundance: once

CDR3aa: CASSGYGGNTEAFF
CDR3nt: TGTGCCAGCAGTGGATACGGAGGGAACACTGAAGCTTTCTTT
j_gene: TRBJ1-1
v_gene: TRBV25-1
d_gene: -
abundance: few

CDR3aa: CASSLTGFEQYF
CDR3nt: TGTGCCAGCAGCTTGACAGGGTTCGAGCAGTACTTC
j_gene: TRBJ2-7
v_gene: TRBV11-3
d_gene: TRBD1
abundance: -

CDR3aa: CASSPGTALPYEQYF
CDR3nt: TGTGCCAGCAGTCCCGGGACAGCTCTTCCCTACGAGCAGTACTTC
j_gene: TRBJ2-7
v_gene: TRBV28
d_gene: TRBD1
abundance: once

CDR3aa: CASSVDPDRRSGANVLTF
CDR3nt: TGTGCCAGCAGCGTAGACCCGGACAGGCGCTCTGGGGCCAACGTCCTGACTTTC
j_gene: TRBJ2-6
v_gene: TRBV2
d_gene: TRBD1
abundance: -

CDR3aa: CASRGLNTEAFF
CDR3nt: TGTGCCAGCCGGGGTTTGAACACTGAAGCTTTCTTT
j_gene: TRBJ1-1
v_gene: TRBV28
d_gene: -
abundance: -

CDR3aa: CASTPDNLVSGEGADTQYF
CDR3nt: TGCGCCAGCACCCCAGACAATCTTGTCAGCGGGGAGGGCGCAGATACGCAGTATTTT
j_gene: TRBJ2-3
v_gene: TRBV5-1
d_gene: TRBD2
abundance: -

CDR3aa: CASGGGTGSFGGYTF
CDR3nt: TGTGCCAGCGGAGGAGGGACAGGGTCCTTTGGTGGCTACACCTTC
j_gene: TRBJ1-2
v_gene: TRBV2
d_gene: TRBD1
abundance: -

CDR3aa: CASSLQGGAEAFF
CDR3nt: TGTGCCAGCAGCCTACAGGGGGGCGCTGAAGCTTTCTTT
j_gene: TRBJ1-1
v_gene: TRBV7-9
d_gene: TRBD1
abundance: once

CDR3aa: CASRQYRDTTQYF
CDR3nt: TGTGCCAGCAGACAGTACCGGGACACTACGCAGTATTTT
j_gene: TRBJ2-3
v_gene: TRBV27
d_gene: -
abundance: once

CDR3aa: CASSSLGGRIQFF
CDR3nt: TGTGCCAGCAGCTCCTTGGGGGGGAGAATACAGTTCTTC
j_gene: TRBJ2-1
v_gene: TRBV9
d_gene: TRBD2
abundance: few

CDR3aa: CASSQRGGREQYF
CDR3nt: TGCGCCAGCAGCCAAAGAGGAGGGAGGGAGCAGTACTTC
j_gene: TRBJ2-7
v_gene: TRBV4-1
d_gene: -
abundance: -

CDR3aa: CASSLWGMSSYNEQFF
CDR3nt: TGTGCCAGCAGCTTGTGGGGCATGAGCTCCTACAATGAGCAGTTCTTC
j_gene: TRBJ2-1
v_gene: TRBV11-2
d_gene: -
abundance: -

CDR3aa: CASNSAGSTEQFF
CDR3nt: TGTGCCAGCAACTCAGCGGGGAGCACTGAGCAGTTCTTC
j_gene: TRBJ2-1
v_gene: TRBV6-5
d_gene: TRBD2
abundance: -

CDR3aa: CASSIDGTGELFF
CDR3nt: TGTGCCAGTAGTATAGACGGGACCGGGGAGCTGTTTTTT
j_gene: TRBJ2-2
v_gene: TRBV19
d_gene: -
abundance: -

CDR3aa: CASSLRGGIPYEQYF
CDR3nt: TGTGCCAGCAGCTTGAGAGGGGGCATCCCCTACGAGCAGTACTTC
j_gene: TRBJ2-7
v_gene: TRBV13
d_gene: TRBD1
abundance: -

CDR3aa: CASRDQGYRYTF
CDR3nt: TGTGCCAGCAGGGACCAGGGTTATCGCTACACCTTC
j_gene: TRBJ1-2
v_gene: TRBV6-5
d_gene: -
abundance: -

CDR3aa: CASSPPSGEMFNEQFF
CDR3nt: TGTGCCAGCTCACCACCGTCGGGGGAAATGTTCAATGAGCAGTTCTTC
j_gene: TRBJ2-1
v_gene: TRBV18
d_gene: -
abundance: -

CDR3aa: CASSLAAGTSDSYEQYF
CDR3nt: TGTGCCAGCAGCTTGGCGGCGGGGACTAGCGACTCCTACGAGCAGTACTTC
j_gene: TRBJ2-7
v_gene: TRBV13
d_gene: TRBD2
abundance: -

CDR3aa: CASSSRQGPYNEQFF
CDR3nt: TGCGCCAGCAGTTCACGACAGGGACCCTACAATGAGCAGTTCTTC
j_gene: TRBJ2-1
v_gene: TRBV4-1
d_gene: TRBD1
abundance: once

CDR3aa: CASSGKQGFGEETQYF
CDR3nt: TGCGCCAGCAGCGGGAAACAGGGTTTTGGGGAAGAGACCCAGTACTTC
j_gene: TRBJ2-5
v_gene: TRBV5-1
d_gene: -
abundance: few

CDR3aa: CASVWREDYNEQFF
CDR3nt: TGTGCCAGCGTGTGGCGGGAGGACTACAATGAGCAGTTCTTC
j_gene: TRBJ2-1
v_gene: TRBV28
d_gene: TRBD2
abundance: -

CDR3aa: CASSGSAEAFF
CDR3nt: TGTGCCAGCTCGGGTAGTGCTGAAGCTTTCTTT
j_gene: TRBJ1-1
v_gene: TRBV2
d_gene: -
abundance: -

CDR3aa: CASSPGQISNQPQHF
CDR3nt: TGTGCCAGCAGCCCGGGACAGATTAGCAATCAGCCCCAGCATTTT
j_gene: TRBJ1-5
v_gene: TRBV11-2
d_gene: TRBD1
abundance: -

CDR3aa: CASSVEGGDTEAFF
CDR3nt: TGTGCCAGCAGCGTAGAGGGGGGGGACACTGAAGCTTTCTTT
j_gene: TRBJ1-1
v_gene: TRBV9
d_gene: -
abundance: -

CDR3aa: CASGPPRVAGPYEQYF
CDR3nt: TGTGCCAGTGGTCCTCCGAGGGTAGCTGGCCCCTACGAGCAGTACTTC
j_gene: TRBJ2-7
v_gene: TRBV12-5
d_gene: -
abundance: once

CDR3aa: CASSGGSDYEQYF
CDR3nt: TGTGCCAGCAGCGGAGGGTCAGACTACGAGCAGTACTTC
j_gene: TRBJ2-7
v_gene: TRBV7-9
d_gene: -
abundance: -

CDR3aa: CAISESVGTGPSQPQHF
CDR3nt: TGTGCCATCAGTGAGTCTGTCGGGACAGGGCCTAGTCAGCCCCAGCATTTT
j_gene: TRBJ1-5
v_gene: TRBV10-3
d_gene: TRBD1
abundance: -

CDR3aa: CAISPTDRANQPQHF
CDR3nt: TGTGCCATCAGCCCGACGGACAGGGCTAATCAGCCCCAGCATTTT
j_gene: TRBJ1-5
v_gene: TRBV10-3
d_gene: TRBD1
abundance: -

CDR3aa: CASSLTGGRERVEAFF
CDR3nt: TGTGCCAGCAGCTTAACGGGTGGCAGGGAAAGGGTTGAAGCTTTCTTT
j_gene: TRBJ1-1
v_gene: TRBV11-2
d_gene: -
abundance: -

CDR3aa: CASTFEGDYGYTF
CDR3nt: TGTGCCAGCACATTCGAGGGGGACTATGGCTACACCTTC
j_gene: TRBJ1-2
v_gene: TRBV18
d_gene: -
abundance: -

CDR3aa: CASSSLHYQETQYF
CDR3nt: TGTGCCAGCAGTTCACTACACTACCAAGAGACCCAGTACTTC
j_gene: TRBJ2-5
v_gene: TRBV28
d_gene: -
abundance: -

CDR3aa: CASSYSSLGTGQTFF
CDR3nt: TGTGCCAGCAGTTATTCGTCACTCGGGACAGGACAAACTTTCTTT
j_gene: TRBJ1-1
v_gene: TRBV6-5
d_gene: TRBD1
abundance: few

CDR3aa: CASRLAGGYGELFF
CDR3nt: TGTGCCAGCAGACTAGCGGGAGGGTACGGGGAGCTGTTTTTT
j_gene: TRBJ2-2
v_gene: TRBV11-2
d_gene: TRBD2
abundance: -

CDR3aa: CASSLAQDGQKQYF
CDR3nt: TGTGCCAGCAGCTTGGCCCAGGATGGGCAAAAGCAGTACTTC
j_gene: TRBJ2-7
v_gene: TRBV5-8
d_gene: -
abundance: -

CDR3aa: CASSLSGDRTDTQYF
CDR3nt: TGCGCCAGCAGCTTATCAGGGGACCGGACAGATACGCAGTATTTT
j_gene: TRBJ2-3
v_gene: TRBV5-1
d_gene: -
abundance: -

CDR3aa: CASSFTGTLNTEAFF
CDR3nt: TGTGCCAGCAGTTTTACCGGGACTTTGAACACTGAAGCTTTCTTT
j_gene: TRBJ1-1
v_gene: TRBV27
d_gene: -
abundance: -

CDR3aa: CATSVGRAGQPQHF
CDR3nt: TGTGCCACCTCGGTGGGGAGGGCCGGGCAGCCCCAGCATTTT
j_gene: TRBJ1-5
v_gene: TRBV19
d_gene: -
abundance: -

CDR3aa: CASSILAGGIVASTGELFF
CDR3nt: TGTGCCAGCAGTATACTAGCGGGAGGGATAGTCGCGAGCACCGGGGAGCTGTTTTTT
j_gene: TRBJ2-2
v_gene: TRBV27
d_gene: TRBD2
abundance: -

CDR3aa: CASSRLEMPPHEQFF
CDR3nt: TGTGCCAGCAGCCGTCTAGAGATGCCTCCCCATGAGCAGTTCTTC
j_gene: TRBJ2-1
v_gene: TRBV7-9
d_gene: -
abundance: -

CDR3aa: CASSGGGRKDEQYF
CDR3nt: TGTGCCAGCAGTGGGGGGGGGCGCAAGGACGAGCAGTACTTC
j_gene: TRBJ2-7
v_gene: TRBV2
d_gene: -
abundance: few

CDR3aa: CASSRLAGALNEQFF
CDR3nt: TGTGCCAGCAGCAGACTAGCGGGAGCCCTCAATGAGCAGTTCTTC
j_gene: TRBJ2-1
v_gene: TRBV11-3
d_gene: TRBD2
abundance: few

CDR3aa: CASSKEAGERETQYF
CDR3nt: TGTGCCAGCAGTAAAGAGGCCGGGGAGCGGGAGACCCAGTACTTC
j_gene: TRBJ2-5
v_gene: TRBV7-8
d_gene: -
abundance: once

CDR3aa: CASSLIVGGTEAFF
CDR3nt: TGTGCCAGCAGCTTAATAGTGGGAGGGACTGAAGCTTTCTTT
j_gene: TRBJ1-1
v_gene: TRBV11-3
d_gene: -
abundance: -

CDR3aa: CASSPRTSGRADTQYF
CDR3nt: TGTGCCAGCAGCCCCCGCACTAGCGGGAGAGCAGATACGCAGTATTTT
j_gene: TRBJ2-3
v_gene: TRBV7-8
d_gene: TRBD2
abundance: once

CDR3aa: CASSGTGAETQYF
CDR3nt: TGTGCCAGCAGCGGGACAGGGGCAGAGACCCAGTACTTC
j_gene: TRBJ2-5
v_gene: TRBV9
d_gene: TRBD1
abundance: -

CDR3aa: CASSYSGSGSGEQFF
CDR3nt: TGTGCCAGCAGTTACTCGGGTAGCGGGAGTGGTGAGCAGTTCTTC
j_gene: TRBJ2-1
v_gene: TRBV6-6
d_gene: TRBD2
abundance: -

CDR3aa: CASSEGWGGRGPKNEQFF
CDR3nt: TGCGCCAGCAGTGAGGGGTGGGGCGGGAGAGGACCTAAGAATGAGCAGTTCTTC
j_gene: TRBJ2-1
v_gene: TRBV10-1
d_gene: TRBD2
abundance: -

CDR3aa: CASSSRAEGDEQFF
CDR3nt: TGTGCCAGCAGCTCCCGGGCAGAGGGGGATGAGCAGTTCTTC
j_gene: TRBJ2-1
v_gene: TRBV5-4
d_gene: -
abundance: -

CDR3aa: CSSLRDSNTGELFF
CDR3nt: TGTTCCAGCCTTCGGGATTCCAACACCGGGGAGCTGTTTTTT
j_gene: TRBJ2-2
v_gene: TRBV7-9
d_gene: -
abundance: -

CDR3aa: CASSLDELYEQYF
CDR3nt: TGTGCCAGCAGCTTAGATGAGCTCTACGAGCAGTACTTC
j_gene: TRBJ2-7
v_gene: TRBV11-3
d_gene: -
abundance: -

CDR3aa: CASSGRASGSGETQYF
CDR3nt: TGCGCCAGCAGCGGGAGGGCTAGCGGGAGTGGGGAGACCCAGTACTTC
j_gene: TRBJ2-5
v_gene: TRBV5-1
d_gene: TRBD2
abundance: -